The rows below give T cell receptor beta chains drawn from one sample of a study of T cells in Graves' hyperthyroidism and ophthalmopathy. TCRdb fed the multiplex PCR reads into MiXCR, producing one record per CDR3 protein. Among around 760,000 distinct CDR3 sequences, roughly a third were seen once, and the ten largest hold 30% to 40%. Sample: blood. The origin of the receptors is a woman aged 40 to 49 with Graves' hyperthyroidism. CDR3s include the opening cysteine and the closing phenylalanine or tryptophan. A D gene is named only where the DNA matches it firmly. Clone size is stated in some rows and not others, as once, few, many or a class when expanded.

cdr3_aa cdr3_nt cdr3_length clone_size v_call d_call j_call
CAISNQGSYEAFF TGTGCCATCAGTAATCAAGGCAGTTATGAAGCTTTCTTT 13 many TRBV10-3 . TRBJ1-1
CASGQGLNQPQHF TGTGCTAGTGGGCAGGGGCTGAATCAGCCCCAGCATTTT 13 few TRBV12-3/TRBV12-4 . TRBJ1-5
CASSFTGTGDSPLHF TGTGCCAGCAGTTTCACCGGGACAGGGGATTCACCCCTCCACTTT 15 few TRBV27 TRBD1 TRBJ1-6
CASNEGLGVSDTQYF TGTGCCAGCAACGAAGGGCTAGGAGTGTCAGATACGCAGTATTTT 15 . TRBV25-1 . TRBJ2-3
CASSPLGGVGYTF TGTGCCAGCAGCCCGCTTGGGGGGGTAGGCTACACCTTC 13 few TRBV5-6 . TRBJ1-2
CASSRDRGLDYGYTF TGTGCCAGCAGCCGGGACAGGGGGCTTGACTATGGCTACACCTTC 15 . TRBV7-2 TRBD1 TRBJ1-2
CASSSVGRAKETQYF TGTGCCAGCAGTTCGGTGGGACGGGCTAAAGAGACCCAGTACTTC 15 few TRBV28 . TRBJ2-5
CASSLSQGRTEAFF TGTGCCAGCAGTTTATCACAGGGGAGGACTGAAGCTTTCTTT 14 . TRBV28 TRBD1 TRBJ1-1
CASSGEGYGYTF TGTGCCAGCAGTGGGGAAGGCTATGGCTACACCTTC 12 many TRBV2 . TRBJ1-2
CATSTGTGSPLHF TGTGCCACCTCGACAGGGACCGGTTCACCCCTCCACTTT 13 . TRBV7-9 TRBD1 TRBJ1-6
CASSYAGGVRGCGYTF TGTGCCAGCAGTTACGCTGGCGGGGTGAGAGGGTGTGGCTACACCTTC 16 . TRBV6-2/TRBV6-3 . TRBJ1-2
CASQDRGLGYTF TGTGCCAGCCAAGACAGGGGCCTTGGCTACACCTTC 12 many TRBV19 TRBD1 TRBJ1-2
CASRPHPGDQPQHF TGTGCCAGCAGACCCCACCCAGGGGATCAGCCCCAGCATTTT 14 many TRBV6-6 . TRBJ1-5
CASSQERGYEQYF TGCGCCAGCAGCCAAGAAAGGGGTTACGAGCAGTACTTC 13 few TRBV5-1 . TRBJ2-7
CSAGQGAAGANVLTF TGCAGTGCTGGACAGGGGGCGGCTGGGGCCAACGTCCTGACTTTC 15 few TRBV20-1 TRBD1 TRBJ2-6
CASSIPKGRYGYTF TGTGCCAGTAGTATCCCTAAGGGTCGCTATGGCTACACCTTC 14 many TRBV19 . TRBJ1-2
CASRSVKHSFSLTTLSPEAFF TGTGCCAGCAGGTCAGTTAAGCACAGTTTCTCCCTCACGACCTTAAGCCCTGAAGCTTTCTTT 21 . TRBV13 . TRBJ1-1
CSAGGPPSAKKYEKLFF TGCAGTGCTGGTGGCCCTCCATCCGCCAAGAAATATGAAAAACTGTTTTTT 17 . TRBV20-1 . TRBJ1-4
CASSQDLGRGSEKLFF TGCGCCAGCAGCCAAGATCTGGGCAGGGGAAGTGAAAAACTGTTTTTT 16 many TRBV4-3 . TRBJ1-4
CATSRVGQRDRRPEETRYF TGTGCCACCAGCAGAGTGGGTCAAAGGGACCGGCGTCCAGAAGAGACCCGGTACTTC 19 . TRBV15 . TRBJ2-5
CASSQGQPSEAFF TGTGCCAGTAGCCAAGGACAGCCTTCTGAAGCTTTCTTT 13 many TRBV19 . TRBJ1-1
CAWTPWVPEAFF TGTGCCTGGACCCCCTGGGTACCAGAAGCTTTCTTT 12 . TRBV7-3 . TRBJ1-1
CASSLQSRETNEKLFF TGTGCCAGCAGTCTGCAAAGCAGGGAAACTAATGAAAAACTGTTTTTT 16 . TRBV12-3/TRBV12-4 . TRBJ1-4
CSGQYTDTQYF TGCAGCGGACAGTACACAGATACGCAGTATTTT 11 . TRBV29-1 . TRBJ2-3